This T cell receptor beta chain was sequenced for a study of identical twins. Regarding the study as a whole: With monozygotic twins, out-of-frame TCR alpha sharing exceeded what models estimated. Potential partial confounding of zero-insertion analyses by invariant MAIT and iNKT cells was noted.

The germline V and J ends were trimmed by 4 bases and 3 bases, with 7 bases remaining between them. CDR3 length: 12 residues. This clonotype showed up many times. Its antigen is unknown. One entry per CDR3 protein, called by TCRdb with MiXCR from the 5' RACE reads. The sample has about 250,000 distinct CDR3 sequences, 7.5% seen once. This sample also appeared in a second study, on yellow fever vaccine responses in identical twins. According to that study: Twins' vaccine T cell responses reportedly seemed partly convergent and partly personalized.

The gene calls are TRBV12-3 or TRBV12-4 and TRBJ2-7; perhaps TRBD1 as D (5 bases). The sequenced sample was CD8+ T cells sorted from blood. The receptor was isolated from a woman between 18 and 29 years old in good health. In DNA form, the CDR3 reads TGTGCCAGCAGTTCAGGGATCTACGAGCAGTACTTC. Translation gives CASSSGIYEQYF.